The present T cell receptor beta chain was sequenced within a study of T cells in Graves' hyperthyroidism and ophthalmopathy. This clonotype showed up many times. Its antigen is currently unknown. Researchers took RNA transcripts and amplified the TCR beta CDR3 regions from them. HTBI primers were the set used in a first-round RT-PCR of the TCR CDR3. In TCRdb, the multiplex PCR reads were re-called with MiXCR into one record per CDR3 protein. The table lists 100,000 to 140,000 distinct CDR3 sequences, roughly 15% of them singletons. V lost 6 bases and J 6 bases, leaving 14 bases between the germline ends. The CDR3 runs 14 residues. The hyperthyroidism was newly diagnosed and had lasted under 2 months; the patients were aged 18 to 65. PBMCs stemmed from 10 ml fresh peripheral blood. Study-wide results and limits: From stable hyperthyroidism, ophthalmopathy was set apart by a 13 V-J model. Clonotypes that were expanded in thyroid above 0.001 mostly appeared in blood too.

This chain joins TRBV12-3 or TRBV12-4 and TRBJ1-4; tentatively, D is TRBD1 (5 bases). The clonotype originates from a woman in her forties or fifties with Graves' hyperthyroidism. The sequenced sample consisted of blood. The CDR3 DNA reads TGTGCCAGCAGCCGCCGCGGGACTGATGAAAAACTGTTTTTT. Residues: CASSRRGTDEKLFF.